This T cell receptor (beta chain) was documented in a study of blood T cells in healthy people across ages. Overall study results and limits: Higher diversity and more naive CD4+ cells were features of long-lived donors, compared to aged donors.

Total RNA, at least 5.5 micrograms per sample, was extracted from PBMCs. Notes on this clonotype: Its antigen is not known.

The CDR3 loop spans 16 amino acids. Using a J-beta primer mix together with a sample-barcoded 5' primer, a second PCR was run for about 7 to 12 cycles. MiXCR, run by TCRdb on the 5' RACE reads, gives a single entry per CDR3 protein. Of some 760,000 distinct CDR3 sequences detected, around 25% appear once; the ten largest clones hold 9.4%. This same sample was also part of a study on T cells of mothers and their children. From that study: Related and unrelated pairs show similar thymic shaping of TCR recombination output.

The chain joins TRBV21-1 to TRBJ2-5; the table's D call, TRBD1, was not checked against the DNA. The J call may be in error: the DNA end matches TRBJ2-7 better. TRBV21-1 is marked as a pseudogene. Sequences were obtained from blood. The TCR comes from a boy aged 10-17 years in good health. DNA of the CDR3: TGTGCCAGCAGCACTTACAGGCGGGACAGAGACTACGAGCAGTACTTC. It codes for CASSTYRRDRDYEQYF.